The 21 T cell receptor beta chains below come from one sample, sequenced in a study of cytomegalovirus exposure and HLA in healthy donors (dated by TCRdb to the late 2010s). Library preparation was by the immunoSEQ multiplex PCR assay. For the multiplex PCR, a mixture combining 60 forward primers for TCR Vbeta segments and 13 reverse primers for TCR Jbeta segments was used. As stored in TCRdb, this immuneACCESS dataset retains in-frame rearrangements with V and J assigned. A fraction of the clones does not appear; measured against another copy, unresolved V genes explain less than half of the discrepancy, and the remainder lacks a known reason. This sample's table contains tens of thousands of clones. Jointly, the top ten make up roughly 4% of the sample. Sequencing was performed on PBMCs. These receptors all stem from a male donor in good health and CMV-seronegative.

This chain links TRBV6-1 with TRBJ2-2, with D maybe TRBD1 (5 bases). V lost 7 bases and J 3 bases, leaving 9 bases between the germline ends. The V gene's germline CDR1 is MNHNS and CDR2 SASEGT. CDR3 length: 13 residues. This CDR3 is CASNQGHTGELFF. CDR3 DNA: TGTGCCAGCAACCAGGGTCACACCGGGGAGCTGTTTTTT.

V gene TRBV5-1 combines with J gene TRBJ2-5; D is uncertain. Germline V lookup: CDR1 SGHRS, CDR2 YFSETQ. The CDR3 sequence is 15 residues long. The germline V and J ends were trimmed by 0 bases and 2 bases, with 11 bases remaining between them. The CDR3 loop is CASSLGHTQQETQYF. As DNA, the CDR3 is TGCGCCAGCAGCTTGGGACACACGCAACAAGAGACCCAGTACTTC.

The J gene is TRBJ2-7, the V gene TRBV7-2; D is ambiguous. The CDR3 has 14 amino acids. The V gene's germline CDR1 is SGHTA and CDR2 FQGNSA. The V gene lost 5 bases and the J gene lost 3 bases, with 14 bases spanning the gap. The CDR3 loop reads CASSRSEAGYEQYF. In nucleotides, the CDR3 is TGTGCCAGCAGCAGATCCGAAGCAGGCTACGAGCAGTACTTC.

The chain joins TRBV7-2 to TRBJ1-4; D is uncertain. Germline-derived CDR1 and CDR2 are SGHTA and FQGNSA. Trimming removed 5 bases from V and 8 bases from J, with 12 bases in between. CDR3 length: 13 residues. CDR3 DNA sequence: TGTGCCAGCAGCCCCCCATCGGGGGAAAAACTGTTTTTT. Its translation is CASSPPSGEKLFF.

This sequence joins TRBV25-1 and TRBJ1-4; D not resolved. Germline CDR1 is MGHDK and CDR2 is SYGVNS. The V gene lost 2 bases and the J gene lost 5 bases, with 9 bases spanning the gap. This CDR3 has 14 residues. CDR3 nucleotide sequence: TGTGCCAGCAGTGAAAACAGTAAAAATGAAAAACTGTTTTTT. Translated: CASSENSKNEKLFF.

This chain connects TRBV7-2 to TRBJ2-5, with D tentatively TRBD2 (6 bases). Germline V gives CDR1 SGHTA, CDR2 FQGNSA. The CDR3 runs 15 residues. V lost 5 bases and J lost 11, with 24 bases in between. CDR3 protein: CASSPPGTVTMEQYF. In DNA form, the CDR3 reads TGTGCCAGCAGCCCCCCCGGGACTGTCACAATGGAGCAGTACTTC.

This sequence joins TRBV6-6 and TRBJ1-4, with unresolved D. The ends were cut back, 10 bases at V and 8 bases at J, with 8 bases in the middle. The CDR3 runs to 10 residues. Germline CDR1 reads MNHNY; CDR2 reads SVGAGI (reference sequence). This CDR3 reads CATLREKLFF. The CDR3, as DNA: TGTGCCACCTTACGGGAAAAACTGTTTTTT.

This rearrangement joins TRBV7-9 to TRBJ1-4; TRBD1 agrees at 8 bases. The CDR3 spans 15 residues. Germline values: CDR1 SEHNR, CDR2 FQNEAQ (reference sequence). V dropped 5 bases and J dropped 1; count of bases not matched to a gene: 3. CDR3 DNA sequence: TGTGCCAGCAGCCCAGACAGGGGAACTAATGAAAAACTGTTTTTT. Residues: CASSPDRGTNEKLFF. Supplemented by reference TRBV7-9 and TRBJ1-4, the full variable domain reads DTGVSQNPRHKITKRGQNVTFRCDPISEHNRLYWYRQTLGQGPEFLTYFQNEAQLEKSRLLSDRFSAERPKGSFSTLEIQRTEQGDSAMYLCASSPDRGTNEKLFFGSGTQLSVL.

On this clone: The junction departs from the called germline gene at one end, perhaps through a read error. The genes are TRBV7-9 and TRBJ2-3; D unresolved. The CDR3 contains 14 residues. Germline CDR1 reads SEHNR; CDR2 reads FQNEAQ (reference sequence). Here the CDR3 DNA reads TGTGCCAGCAGCTTACTGGGTAGCCCAGATAAGCAGTATTTT. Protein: CASSLLGSPDKQYF.

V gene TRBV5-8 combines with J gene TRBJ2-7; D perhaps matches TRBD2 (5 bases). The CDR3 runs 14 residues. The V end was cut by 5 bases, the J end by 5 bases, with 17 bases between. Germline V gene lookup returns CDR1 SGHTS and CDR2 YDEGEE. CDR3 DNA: TGTGCCAGCAGGCGGGCTGACTCCCGAGACGAGCAGTACTTC. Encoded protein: CASRRADSRDEQYF.

In nucleotides, the CDR3 is TGTGCCAGCAGCCGACCGGCGGGTCGGGACACCGGGGAGCTGTTTTTT. The encoded protein is CASSRPAGRDTGELFF. The gene calls are TRBV4-2 and TRBJ2-2; weak D call: TRBD2 (5 bases). Trimming shortened V by 4 bases and J by 3 bases, and 15 bases separated the two germline ends. This CDR3 is built from 16 residues. Germline assignment: CDR1 LGHNA and CDR2 YNFKEQ.

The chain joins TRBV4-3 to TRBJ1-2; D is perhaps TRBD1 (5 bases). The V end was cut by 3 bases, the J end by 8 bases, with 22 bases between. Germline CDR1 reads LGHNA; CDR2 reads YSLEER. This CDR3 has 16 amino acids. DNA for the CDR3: TGCGCCAGCAGCCAGGCGGGGGTGCAATCGCCTAAGGGCTACACCTTC. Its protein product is CASSQAGVQSPKGYTF.

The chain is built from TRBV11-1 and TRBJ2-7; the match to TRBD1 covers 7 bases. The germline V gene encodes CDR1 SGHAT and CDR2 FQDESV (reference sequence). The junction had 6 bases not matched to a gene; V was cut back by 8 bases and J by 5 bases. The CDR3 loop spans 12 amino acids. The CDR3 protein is CASAKTGDEQYF. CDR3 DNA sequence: TGTGCCAGCGCTAAAACAGGGGACGAGCAGTACTTC.

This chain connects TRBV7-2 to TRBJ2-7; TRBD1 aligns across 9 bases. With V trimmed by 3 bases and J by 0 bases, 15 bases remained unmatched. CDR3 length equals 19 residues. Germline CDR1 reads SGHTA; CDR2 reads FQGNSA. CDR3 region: CASSLNPPGTGTSSYEQYF. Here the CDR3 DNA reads TGTGCCAGCAGCTTGAATCCCCCCGGGACAGGGACCTCCTCCTACGAGCAGTACTTC.

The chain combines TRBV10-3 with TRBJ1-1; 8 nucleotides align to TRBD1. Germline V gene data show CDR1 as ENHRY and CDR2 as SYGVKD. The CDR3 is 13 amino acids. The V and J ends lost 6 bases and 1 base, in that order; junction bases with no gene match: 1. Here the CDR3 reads CAIRGQENTEAFF. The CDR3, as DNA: TGTGCCATCAGGGGACAGGAGAACACTGAAGCTTTCTTT.

CDR3 in DNA: TGTGCCGCCGGGGGACCCCCTCGAGGCTACGAGCAGTACTTC. It codes for CAAGGPPRGYEQYF. The chain joins TRBV10-3 to TRBJ2-5; perhaps TRBD2 as D (6 bases). Judging by the DNA end, TRBJ2-7 fits better; the J call may be wrong. The CDR3 covers 14 residues. Germline CDR1 reads ENHRY; CDR2 reads SYGVKD.

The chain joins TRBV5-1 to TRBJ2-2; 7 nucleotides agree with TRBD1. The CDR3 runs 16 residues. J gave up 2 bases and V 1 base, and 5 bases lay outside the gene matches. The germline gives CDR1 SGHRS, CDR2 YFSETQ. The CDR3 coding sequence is TGCGCCAGCAGCTTGCTTGCAGGGGGAAACACCGGGGAGCTGTTTTTT. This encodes CASSLLAGGNTGELFF.

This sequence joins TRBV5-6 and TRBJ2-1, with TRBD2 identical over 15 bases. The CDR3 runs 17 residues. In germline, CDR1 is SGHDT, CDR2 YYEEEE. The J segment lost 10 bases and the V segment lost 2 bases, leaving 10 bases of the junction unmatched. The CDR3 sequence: CASSFPGLAGGSGEQFF. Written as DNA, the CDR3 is TGTGCCAGCAGCTTTCCGGGACTAGCGGGGGGCTCTGGGGAGCAGTTCTTC.

CDR3 DNA sequence: TGTGCCAGCAGAGACACCAACTACGAGCAGTACTTC. This codes for CASRDTNYEQYF. V is TRBV7-2 and J is TRBJ2-7; D is unresolved. V gave up 6 bases and J gave up 3 bases, with 9 bases separating them. The CDR3 totals 12 residues. Germline V gives CDR1 SGHTA, CDR2 FQGNSA.

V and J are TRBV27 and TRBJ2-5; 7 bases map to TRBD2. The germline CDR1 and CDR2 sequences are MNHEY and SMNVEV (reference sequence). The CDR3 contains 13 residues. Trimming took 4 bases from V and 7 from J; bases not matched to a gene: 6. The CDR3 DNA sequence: TGTGCCAGCAGTTATAGGGGAGGGGTGACCCAGTACTTC. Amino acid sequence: CASSYRGGVTQYF.

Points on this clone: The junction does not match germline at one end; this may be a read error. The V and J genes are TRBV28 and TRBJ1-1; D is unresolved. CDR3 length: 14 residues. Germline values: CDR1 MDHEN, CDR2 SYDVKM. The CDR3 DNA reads TGTGCCAGCAGTTTCCCTCCTCCAAACAGTGAAGCTTTCTTT. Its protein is CASSFPPPNSEAFF.